This TCR beta chain was recovered during a study of T-cell memory formation after mild COVID-19. Trimming cost V 3 bases and J 7 bases; bases outside gene matches: 20. This CDR3 contains 19 residues. CDR1 SGHVS and CDR2 FNYEAQ come from the germline V gene. Whole-study findings and limits: While clones contracting from day 15 to 85 were balanced between CD4 and CD8, later expanders leaned CD4+.

On this clonotype itself: Its antigen is undetermined.

5'RACE primed at constant segments yielded TCR alpha and TCR beta cDNA libraries bearing sample barcodes and UMIs. TCRdb used MiXCR to reprocess the 5' RACE reads, holding one entry per CDR3 protein. The profile covers roughly 300,000 distinct CDR3 sequences, with roughly 8% appearing a single time and about 22% taken by the ten largest. The sample was PBMCs or a T cell subset sorted from them (not recorded which). The chain combines TRBV7-6 with TRBJ2-3; 9 bases fit TRBD1. This clonotype was obtained from a man aged 18-30 years who had mild COVID-19 (a few samples of this study predate the infection). Cell type and time point are not known. The CDR3 protein is CASSLRPRDRVSRMNTQYF. The CDR3 DNA reads as TGTGCCAGCAGCTTGAGACCCCGGGACAGGGTTTCGAGGATGAATACGCAGTATTTT. The full variable domain, rest sourced from reference TRBV7-6 and TRBJ2-3, is GAGVSQSPRYKVTKRGQDVALRCDPISGHVSLYWYRQALGQGPEFLTYFNYEAQQDKSGLPNDRFSAERPEGSISTLTIQRTEQRDSAMYRCASSLRPRDRVSRMNTQYFGPGTRLTVL.